These 13 T cell receptor beta chains came from one sample sequenced in a study of blood T cell repertoires in COVID-19. Measured with immunoSEQ multiplex PCR; TCRdb has only the in-frame clones, and not every one. This table holds around 250,000 clones, more than 85% found once. The sequencing input was PBMCs or T cells enriched from blood (not recorded which). The receptors were sampled from a woman between 50 and 59 years old who had recovered from COVID-19.

The chain employs TRBV30 and TRBJ1-5, with D unclear. Trimming left V 2 bases short and J 5 bases short, with 10 bases between. Germline CDR1 reads GTSNPN; CDR2 reads SVGIG (reference sequence). The CDR3 consists of 13 residues. For the CDR3, the DNA is TGTGCCTGGAGTCGAGAGGGTGATCAGCCCCAGCATTTT. This gives the protein CAWSREGDQPQHF.

The chain recombines TRBV5-4 with TRBJ2-1; TRBD2 is a possible D gene (6 bases). The CDR3 sequence is 17 residues long. In germline, CDR1 is SGHNT, CDR2 YYREEE (reference sequence). The germline V and J ends were trimmed by 0 bases and 0 bases, with 13 bases remaining between them. The CDR3 sequence is CASSLAGGSSSYNEQFF. The CDR3 nucleotides are TGTGCCAGCAGCTTGGCTGGGGGGAGTAGCTCCTACAATGAGCAGTTCTTC.

The chain joins TRBV11-2 to TRBJ2-2, with 8 bases fitting TRBD2. V shed 5 bases and J 1 base; nucleotides not matched to a gene: 9. The CDR3 contains 17 residues. Germline CDR1 SGHAT, CDR2 FQNNGV. The CDR3 loop reads CASSRGGAGENTGELFF. In nucleotides, the CDR3 is TGTGCCAGCAGCCGGGGGGGTGCCGGCGAGAACACCGGGGAGCTGTTTTTT.

The genes are TRBV18 and TRBJ1-2; D is unresolved. The ends were cut back, 2 bases at V and 7 bases at J, with 11 bases in the middle. CDR1 and CDR2 from the germline V gene are KGHSH and LQKENI. This CDR3 comprises 13 residues. As DNA, the CDR3 is TGTGCCAGCTCACCAGTCGGGATCGGTGGCTACACCTTC. Residues: CASSPVGIGGYTF.

V gene TRBV30 combines with J gene TRBJ2-1, with 12 bases that match TRBD2. The CDR3 length is 17 residues. Germline V gene sequence: CDR1 GTSNPN, CDR2 SVGIG (reference sequence). J was trimmed by 7 bases and V by 2 bases; bases with no gene match: 12. In DNA form, the CDR3 reads TGTGCCTGGAGTAAGGCCAGGACTAGCGGGACCGAGAATGAGCAGTTCTTC. Residues: CAWSKARTSGTENEQFF.

This chain uses TRBV12-3 or TRBV12-4 with TRBJ1-2; TRBD1 is a possible D gene (5 bases). Trimming took 5 bases from V and 4 from J, leaving 11 bases between them. The CDR3 sequence is 13 residues long. The CDR3 here is CASSRDRTYGYTF. The CDR3 region has the DNA TGTGCCAGCAGTCGCGACAGAACCTATGGCTACACCTTC.

To note about this clone: The DNA is omitted, as the CDR3 cannot be located on it reliably, and the CDR3 follows TCRdb's listing. The chain links TRBV21-1 to TRBJ2-2; the D call of TRBD1 is as the table states it, not checked on the DNA. TRBV21-1 is assigned pseudogene status. The CDR3 spans 19 residues, counting both ends. This chain's CDR3 is CASKLSFGTGIRNTGELFF.

The rearrangement uses TRBV7-8 and TRBJ1-1; D perhaps matches TRBD1 (5 bases). Germline assignment: CDR1 SGHVS and CDR2 FQNEAQ. V was trimmed by 1 base and J by 5 bases, leaving 14 bases between them. The CDR3 extends over 15 amino acids. The CDR3 loop is CASSLVGQGGTEAFF. The DNA for the CDR3 is TGTGCCAGCAGCTTAGTCGGGCAGGGAGGTACTGAAGCTTTCTTT. Together with reference TRBV7-8 and TRBJ1-1, the CDR3 gives the full variable domain: GAGVSQSPRYKVAKRGQDVALRCDPISGHVSLFWYQQALGQGPEFLTYFQNEAQLDKSGLPSDRFFAERPEGSVSTLKIQRTQQEDSAVYLCASSLVGQGGTEAFFGQGTRLTVV.

This chain connects TRBV7-2 to TRBJ1-6, with a possible D match to TRBD1 (6 bases). V was cut by 5 bases and J by 6 bases, with 14 bases left in between. CDR1 SGHTA and CDR2 FQGNSA come from the germline V gene. The length of the CDR3 is 15 residues. This chain's CDR3 is CASSMWGRGNSPLHF. Here the CDR3 DNA reads TGTGCCAGCAGCATGTGGGGCAGGGGTAATTCACCCCTCCACTTT.

The genes are TRBV18 and TRBJ1-4; D is ambiguous. V was cut by 0 bases and J by 6 bases, with 17 bases left in between. The CDR3 runs to 17 residues. Germline loops: CDR1 KGHSH, CDR2 LQKENI. The CDR3 DNA reads TGTGCCAGCTCACCACCGGGCAGGCCCGATGCTGATGAAAAACTGTTTTTT. Protein sequence: CASSPPGRPDADEKLFF.

The chain employs TRBV6-2 or TRBV6-3 and TRBJ2-3; 9 positions agree with TRBD2. This CDR3 region has 17 residues. Germline V gene lookup returns CDR1 MNHEY and CDR2 SVGEGT. The junction had 10 bases not matched to a gene; V was cut back by 0 bases and J by 6 bases. CDR3: CASSYSFSGRYMDTQYF. In DNA form, the CDR3 reads TGTGCCAGCAGTTACTCGTTTAGCGGGAGATATATGGATACGCAGTATTTT.

The chain links TRBV7-8 to TRBJ2-7; D unresolved. Trimming left V 5 bases short and J 1 base short, with 12 bases between. The germline V gene has CDR1 SGHVS and CDR2 FQNEAQ. CDR3 length equals 14 residues. The CDR3 spells CASSKMAASYEQYF. The CDR3 DNA reads as TGTGCCAGCAGCAAGATGGCGGCATCCTACGAGCAGTACTTC.

V usage is TRBV28 and J usage is TRBJ2-1; 13 bases match TRBD2. Germline V gene sequence: CDR1 MDHEN, CDR2 SYDVKM. The CDR3 extends over 15 amino acids. J gave up 10 bases and V 5 bases, and 8 bases lay outside the gene matches. CDR3 in amino acids: CASSGGLAGVGEQFF. The CDR3 DNA is TGTGCCAGCAGTGGAGGACTAGCGGGAGTAGGGGAGCAGTTCTTC. The full variable domain, completed using reference TRBV28 and TRBJ2-1, is DVKVTQSSRYLVKRTGEKVFLECVQDMDHENMFWYRQDPGLGLRLIYFSYDVKMKEKGDIPEGYSVSREKKERFSLILESASTNQTSMYLCASSGGLAGVGEQFFGPGTRLTVL.